This TCR beta chain was documented in a study of blood T cell repertoires in COVID-19. Those enrolled, adults aged roughly 18 to 100 years, came from 25 or so US areas. In the original workflow: The assay estimated nucleated cells by amplifying reference gene primers. The protocol was immunoSEQ multiplex PCR, while the TCRdb copy is restricted to in-frame clones and leaves out a portion. V, J and clone size reflect that table, while D and trimming were determined from the DNA. The data show some 200,000 clones, with roughly 87% seen just once and about 9.4% held by the top ten. What was sequenced was PBMCs or T cells enriched from blood (not recorded which). This receptor was obtained from a man between 18 and 29 years old with acute COVID-19.

The CDR3 protein is CASSLAAGAFTEAFF. The CDR3 nucleotides are TGTGCCAGCAGCTTAGCCGCAGGGGCGTTTACGGAAGCTTTCTTT. The chain uses TRBV27 and TRBJ1-1; D might be TRBD1 (6 bases). With 6 bases removed from V and 8 bases from J, the gap between germline ends came to 22 bases. The CDR3 extends over 15 amino acids. Germline assignment: CDR1 MNHEY and CDR2 SMNVEV (reference sequence).